This passage covers 17 T cell receptor beta chains from one sample sequenced in a study of cytomegalovirus exposure and HLA in healthy donors. The PCR contained 60 Vbeta and 13 Jbeta primers. Sequencing was performed with immunoSEQ multiplex PCR; in TCRdb, only in-frame clones are kept and a portion is missing. There are 200,000 or so clones in the sample; 81% occur only once, and 3.5% to 4% lies in the top ten. Sample: PBMCs. The source is a man aged 50 or older in good health and CMV-seronegative.

The chain combines TRBV4-1 with TRBJ1-3, with a weak D call TRBD1 (6 bases). Germline-derived CDR1 and CDR2 are MGHRA and YSYEKL. Trimming pared 1 base from V and 6 bases from J, leaving 13 bases between. The CDR3 length is 15 residues. As DNA, the CDR3 is TGCGCCAGCAGCCAAGTGGACAGCGGGGCAAACACCATATATTTT. Protein product: CASSQVDSGANTIYF.

The chain couples TRBV11-2 to TRBJ2-2, with a possible D match to TRBD2 (6 bases). Trimming removed 3 bases from V and 2 bases from J, with 7 bases in between. The CDR3 length is 14 residues. Germline V lookup: CDR1 SGHAT, CDR2 FQNNGV. This chain's CDR3 is CASSLDYNTGELFF. The CDR3 DNA reads TGTGCCAGCAGCTTGGACTATAACACCGGGGAGCTGTTTTTT.

The chain links TRBV4-2 to TRBJ2-4; 10 positions agree with TRBD2. J was trimmed by 2 bases and V by 1 base; bases with no gene match: 2. Germline lookup yields CDR1 LGHNA and CDR2 YNFKEQ. The CDR3 is made up of 16 amino acids. The CDR3 nucleotides read TGTGCCAGCAGCCAAGGTAGCGGGGGGTCCAAAAACATTCAGTACTTC. It codes for CASSQGSGGSKNIQYF.

The chain has TRBV2 and TRBJ1-2; 8 positions agree with TRBD1. With 4 bases clipped from V and 3 bases from J, the junction kept 1 base outside the gene matches. Germline CDR1 is SNHLY and CDR2 is FYNNEI. This CDR3 is 13 amino acids long. CDR3 DNA: TGTGCCAGCAGTGTGGACAGGGACTATGGCTACACCTTC. As protein: CASSVDRDYGYTF. Full variable domain (outside the CDR3, taken from reference TRBV2 and TRBJ1-2): EPEVTQTPSHQVTQMGQEVILRCVPISNHLYFYWYRQILGQKVEFLVSFYNNEISEKSEIFDDQFSVERPDGSNFTLKIRSTKLEDSAMYFCASSVDRDYGYTFGSGTRLTVV.

The chain recombines TRBV27 with TRBJ2-5; perhaps TRBD2 as D (6 bases). With 0 bases removed from V and 11 bases from J, the gap between germline ends came to 10 bases. Germline V gives CDR1 MNHEY, CDR2 SMNVEV (reference sequence). The CDR3 contains 12 residues. CDR3 sequence reads: CASSLSGSEQYF. CDR3 bases: TGTGCCAGCAGTTTATCCGGGAGTGAGCAGTACTTC.

The rearrangement links TRBV14 to TRBJ2-7, with no clear D. This CDR3 region has 13 residues. Germline V gives CDR1 SGHDN, CDR2 FVKESK. V was clipped by 6 bases and J by 0 bases, with 9 bases between them. The CDR3 coding sequence is TGTGCCAGCAGTCTCCCGAGCTCCTACGAGCAGTACTTC. It yields the protein CASSLPSSYEQYF.

The V and J genes are TRBV10-3 and TRBJ2-3; TRBD2 matches at 9 bases. V gave up 6 bases and J gave up 4 bases; unmatched junction bases: 8. The CDR3 totals 15 residues. Germline V gene lookup returns CDR1 ENHRY and CDR2 SYGVKD. This chain's CDR3 is CAISPDIAGADTQYF. CDR3 bases: TGTGCCATCAGCCCTGATATAGCGGGGGCAGATACGCAGTATTTT.

The CDR3 loop reads CASSLIGGAEAFF. CDR3 in DNA: TGTGCCAGCAGTTTAATAGGAGGGGCTGAAGCTTTCTTT. This chain joins TRBV27 and TRBJ1-1, with D maybe TRBD1 (5 bases). Trimming took 2 bases from V and 6 from J, leaving 10 bases between them. This CDR3 is 13 amino acids long. The germline V gene has CDR1 MNHEY and CDR2 SMNVEV (reference sequence).

V usage is TRBV4-3 and J usage is TRBJ2-5, with 7 bases fitting TRBD1. Trimming at V came to 3 bases and at J to 5 bases, leaving 6 bases not matched to a gene. Germline CDR1 and CDR2: LGHNA and YSLEER. The CDR3 runs to 14 residues. CDR3 in amino acids: CASSHQGVVETQYF. CDR3 DNA: TGCGCCAGCAGCCACCAGGGGGTCGTGGAGACCCAGTACTTC.

The rearrangement joins TRBV7-9 to TRBJ1-2; maybe TRBD1 (6 bases). There are 13 residues in the CDR3. Germline V lookup: CDR1 SEHNR, CDR2 FQNEAQ (reference sequence). V was shortened by 5 bases and J by 8 bases, with 15 bases between the two germline ends. The CDR3 reads CASSPQGLGGYTF. The CDR3 nucleotides read TGTGCCAGCAGCCCCCAGGGGCTGGGGGGCTACACCTTC.

This rearrangement joins TRBV11-2 to TRBJ2-1, with 11 bases fitting TRBD1. CDR3 length equals 15 residues. Germline CDR1 and CDR2: SGHAT and FQNNGV. Trimming at V came to 5 bases and at J to 5 bases, leaving 5 bases not matched to a gene. The CDR3 is CASSGRTGGHNEQFF. CDR3 DNA sequence: TGTGCCAGCAGCGGACGGACAGGGGGCCACAATGAGCAGTTCTTC.

The rearrangement uses TRBV5-6 and TRBJ2-6; 7 bases are a match to TRBD1. In germline, CDR1 is SGHDT, CDR2 YYEEEE. V dropped 6 bases and J dropped 1; count of bases not matched to a gene: 10. The CDR3 consists of 17 residues. The chain's CDR3 is CASIVNRGLSGANVLTF. CDR3 sequence (DNA): TGTGCCAGCATTGTAAACAGGGGCTTATCTGGGGCCAACGTCCTGACTTTC.

This clone has just one count. Other DNA sequences in this specimen translate into the identical CDR3. The rearrangement links TRBV6-1 to TRBJ1-2, with D hard to call. From germline, CDR1 is MNHNS and CDR2 SASEGT. The V and J ends lost 4 bases and 8 bases respectively, with 14 bases between them. This CDR3 spans 13 amino acids. The CDR3 region is CASSAGEIYGYTF. The CDR3 DNA reads TGTGCCAGCAGTGCCGGGGAGATCTACGGCTACACCTTC.

This chain joins TRBV7-2 and TRBJ1-3; D unresolved. CDR3 size: 14 residues. The V end was cut by 3 bases, the J end by 8 bases, with 14 bases between. Germline V gene lookup returns CDR1 SGHTA and CDR2 FQGNSA. Here the CDR3 reads CASSFHGNSDTIYF. The CDR3 DNA sequence: TGTGCCAGCAGCTTTCACGGTAACTCGGACACCATATATTTT.

J is TRBJ1-5 and V is TRBV27; D is perhaps TRBD1 (6 bases). Trimming shortened V by 10 bases and J by 2 bases, and 18 bases separated the two germline ends. Germline V gene lookup returns CDR1 MNHEY and CDR2 SMNVEV (reference sequence). The length of the CDR3 is 15 residues. The chain's CDR3 is CATSGGEIGNQPQHF. CDR3 nucleotides: TGTGCCACCTCGGGGGGCGAGATTGGCAATCAGCCCCAGCATTTT.

The chain has TRBV5-1 and TRBJ1-3; 10 positions match TRBD1. The CDR3 is 16 amino acids. The J segment lost 7 bases and the V segment lost 4 bases, leaving 11 bases of the junction unmatched. Germline V lookup: CDR1 SGHRS, CDR2 YFSETQ. CDR3 nucleotides: TGCGCCAGCAGCCCAGGGGACAGGGGAGGGACGAACACCATATATTTT. Translating it yields CASSPGDRGGTNTIYF.

The J gene is TRBJ2-3, the V gene TRBV9; D ambiguous. Per germline, CDR1 SGDLS and CDR2 YYNGEE. The CDR3 totals 15 residues. Trimming cost V 3 bases and J 0 bases, with 11 bases left between them. CDR3 region: CASSAWLASTDTQYF. DNA of the CDR3: TGTGCCAGCAGCGCCTGGCTCGCTAGCACAGATACGCAGTATTTT.